The 18 T cell receptor beta chains listed next were all sequenced from one sample in a study of T-cell memory formation after mild COVID-19. MiXCR, applied by TCRdb to the 5' RACE reads, yields one record per CDR3 protein. The data hold 250,000 or so distinct CDR3 sequences, with 8% to 10% observed a single time. The specimen was PBMCs or a T cell subset sorted from them (not recorded which). These receptors were collected from a man aged 18 to 35 who had mild COVID-19 (a few samples of this study predate the infection). Cell type and time point are not known.

This clonotype has only a few counts. This sequence joins TRBV7-2 and TRBJ1-3; weak D call: TRBD1 (5 bases). This CDR3 region has 15 residues. Per the germline V gene, CDR1 is SGHTA and CDR2 is FQGNSA. The V end lost 7 bases, the J end lost 2 bases, and 15 bases lay between the germline ends. The CDR3, as DNA: TGTGCCAGCAACAAATACCCGACAGCTGGAAACACCATATATTTT. This codes for CASNKYPTAGNTIYF.

This clonotype has only a few counts. V usage is TRBV6-5 and J usage is TRBJ1-1; a weak D match, TRBD1 (5 bases). Germline-derived CDR1 and CDR2 are MNHEY and SVGAGI. Trimming shortened V by 6 bases and J by 2 bases, and 10 bases separated the two germline ends. The CDR3 covers 13 residues. The CDR3 sequence: CASRRQINTEAFF. DNA for the CDR3: TGTGCCAGCAGGCGACAGATCAACACTGAAGCTTTCTTT.

There are many counts of this clonotype. The chain is built from TRBV2 and TRBJ2-2; 15 bases are a match to TRBD2. This CDR3 is 18 amino acids long. V was pared by 3 bases and J by 4 bases, with 6 bases of the junction left unmatched. Germline assignment: CDR1 SNHLY and CDR2 FYNNEI. The CDR3 region has the DNA TGTGCCAGCAGTGACCTCGGACTAGCGGGGGGGCCCACCGGGGAGCTGTTTTTT. It translates to CASSDLGLAGGPTGELFF.

This clonotype was observed a handful of times. V usage is TRBV23-1 and J usage is TRBJ1-4; D gene unclear. TRBV23-1 is an ORF, and what it does is uncertain. The V gene lost 4 bases and the J gene lost 8 bases, with 20 bases spanning the gap. This CDR3 contains 16 residues. CDR3 sequence (DNA): TGCGCCAGCAGTCTAAAGGAGACAATTGGTAGCGAAAAACTGTTTTTT. It yields the protein CASSLKETIGSEKLFF.

The V and J genes are TRBV5-1 and TRBJ2-3; TRBD2 matches at 7 bases. V was clipped by 4 bases and J by 5 bases; unmatched bases: 10. From germline, CDR1 is SGHRS and CDR2 YFSETQ. The CDR3 is 15 residues long. CDR3 loop: CASSGFRGREDTQYF. The CDR3 DNA follows: TGCGCCAGCAGCGGGTTTCGGGGGAGGGAAGATACGCAGTATTTT. The complete variable domain, with remaining parts taken from reference TRBV5-1 and TRBJ2-3, reads KAGVTQTPRYLIKTRGQQVTLSCSPISGHRSVSWYQQTPGQGLQFLFEYFSETQRNKGNFPGRFSGRQFSNSRSEMNVSTLELGDSALYLCASSGFRGREDTQYFGPGTRLTVL.

The chain has TRBV7-2 and TRBJ2-5, with no clear D. CDR3 length: 14 amino acids. V lost 2 bases, J lost 2 bases, and 9 bases lay in between. CDR1 and CDR2 from the germline V gene are SGHTA and FQGNSA. For the CDR3, the DNA is TGTGCCAGCAGCTTAAACAACAATCAAGAGACCCAGTACTTC. Protein product: CASSLNNNQETQYF. Based on the CDR3 plus reference TRBV7-2 and TRBJ2-5, the full variable domain is GAGVSQSPSNKVTEKGKDVELRCDPISGHTALYWYRQSLGQGLEFLIYFQGNSAPDKSGLPSDRFSAERTGGSVSTLTIQRTQQEDSAVYLCASSLNNNQETQYFGPGTRLLVL.

This chain joins TRBV4-2 and TRBJ1-2; tentative D call: TRBD1 (5 bases). Between the trimmed V and J ends, which lost 7 bases and 5 bases, there was a span of 11 bases. The germline V gene has CDR1 LGHNA and CDR2 YNFKEQ. The CDR3 consists of 12 residues. The CDR3 bases are TGTGCCAGCAACCAGGGAGAATATGGCTACACCTTC. Amino acid sequence: CASNQGEYGYTF.

This clonotype was seen ten or more times. V usage is TRBV7-2 and J usage is TRBJ2-3, with TRBD2 matching 12 bases. The length of the CDR3 is 16 residues. Germline V gene lookup returns CDR1 SGHTA and CDR2 FQGNSA. J lost 3 bases, V lost 4 bases, and 5 bases had no gene match. The CDR3 DNA sequence: TGTGCCAGCAGCTCTTCTAGCGGGGGGGGGACAGATACGCAGTATTTT. Protein product: CASSSSSGGGTDTQYF.

There are many counts of this clonotype. The chain recombines TRBV10-2 with TRBJ2-7; 7 nucleotides align to TRBD1. Trimming at V came to 3 bases and at J to 4 bases, leaving 6 bases not matched to a gene. CDR1 is WSHSY and CDR2 is SAAADI in the germline V gene. The CDR3 runs 14 residues. In DNA form, the CDR3 reads TGCGCCAGCAGTGACCCGACAGGGTTGTACGAGCAGTACTTC. Protein product: CASSDPTGLYEQYF.

The sample holds a few counts of this clonotype. This chain joins TRBV6-5 and TRBJ1-6; 7 bases agree with TRBD1. Germline values: CDR1 MNHEY, CDR2 SVGAGI. After removal of 6 bases from V and 7 bases from J, the junction contained 12 bases not matched to a gene. This CDR3 comprises 16 residues. For the CDR3, the DNA is TGTGCCAGCAGGCCCTCCTACAGGGGAGCGAATTCACCCCTCCACTTT. Protein: CASRPSYRGANSPLHF.

This clonotype was seen a few times. The chain links TRBV15 to TRBJ1-5, with D possibly TRBD1 on 6 matching bases. Trimming shortened V by 1 base and J by 4 bases, and 14 bases separated the two germline ends. CDR3 length: 16 residues. Germline CDR1 is LNHNV and CDR2 is YYDKDF (reference sequence). This CDR3 reads CATSRAAVDRNQPQHF. As DNA, the CDR3 is TGTGCCACCAGCAGAGCTGCGGTTGACAGGAATCAGCCCCAGCATTTT.

This clonotype was observed a few times. The chain joins TRBV7-2 to TRBJ2-1; weak D call: TRBD1 (6 bases). The CDR3 runs to 16 residues. Germline V lookup: CDR1 SGHTA, CDR2 FQGNSA. V lost 5 bases and J 8 bases, leaving 22 bases between the germline ends. DNA of the CDR3: TGTGCCAGCAGCCTCGGAACTAGGGGGAGATGGGATGAGCAGTTCTTC. It specifies CASSLGTRGRWDEQFF.

The sample holds a few counts of this clonotype. The rearrangement joins TRBV5-1 to TRBJ1-2; D call uncertain. This CDR3 comprises 21 residues. Germline V lookup: CDR1 SGHRS, CDR2 YFSETQ. The V end was cut by 0 bases, the J end by 4 bases, with 31 bases between. CDR3 in amino acids: CASSLVSAGTSTGFHGYGYTF. The CDR3, as DNA: TGCGCCAGCAGCTTGGTTTCCGCGGGTACATCGACCGGGTTCCACGGCTATGGCTACACCTTC.

V usage is TRBV6-6 and J usage is TRBJ1-6; weak D call: TRBD1 (5 bases). With 5 bases removed from V and 0 bases from J, the gap between germline ends came to 14 bases. This CDR3 has 17 amino acids. CDR1 MNHNY and CDR2 SVGAGI come from the germline V gene (reference sequence). DNA of the CDR3: TGTGCCAGCAGTCTTGATTGGGGGAGCTCCTATAATTCACCCCTCCACTTT. Encoded protein: CASSLDWGSSYNSPLHF.

CDR3 nucleotide sequence: TGCGCCAGCAGCCAAGATCAGGTGCCCTACAATGAGCAGTTCTTC. Translated, it gives CASSQDQVPYNEQFF. The rearrangement joins TRBV4-3 to TRBJ2-1, with D uncertain. Germline CDR1 LGHNA, CDR2 YSLEER. This CDR3 spans 15 amino acids. The V end was cut by 0 bases, the J end by 2 bases, with 8 bases between.

This clonotype was counted at least ten times. The J gene is TRBJ2-2, the V gene TRBV5-1, with D unclear. Looked up from germline, CDR1 is SGHRS and CDR2 is YFSETQ. This CDR3 is built from 15 residues. With 1 base removed from V and 4 bases from J, the gap between germline ends came to 11 bases. CDR3 in amino acids: CASSLSLVITGELFF. The DNA for the CDR3 is TGCGCCAGCAGCTTGAGCCTAGTTATCACCGGGGAGCTGTTTTTT. Looking up the rest from reference TRBV5-1 and TRBJ2-2 gives the full variable domain: KAGVTQTPRYLIKTRGQQVTLSCSPISGHRSVSWYQQTPGQGLQFLFEYFSETQRNKGNFPGRFSGRQFSNSRSEMNVSTLELGDSALYLCASSLSLVITGELFFGEGSRLTVL.

The chain links TRBV19 to TRBJ2-2, with a weak D call TRBD2 (5 bases). The CDR3 sequence is 16 residues long. Trimming pared 7 bases from V and 0 bases from J, leaving 15 bases between. From germline, CDR1 is LNHDA and CDR2 SQIVND (reference sequence). The CDR3 nucleotides read TGTGCCAGTACCCCCCGGGGTCGAGCGAACACCGGGGAGCTGTTTTTT. Protein: CASTPRGRANTGELFF.

The chain couples TRBV20-1 to TRBJ2-1; D is unresolved. CDR3 size: 10 residues. Germline loops: CDR1 DFQATT, CDR2 SNEGSKA (reference sequence). V shed 8 bases and J shed 3 bases, with 5 bases lying between them. In DNA form, the CDR3 reads TGCAGTTTCAGCTACAATGAGCAGTTCTTC. This sequence encodes CSFSYNEQFF.